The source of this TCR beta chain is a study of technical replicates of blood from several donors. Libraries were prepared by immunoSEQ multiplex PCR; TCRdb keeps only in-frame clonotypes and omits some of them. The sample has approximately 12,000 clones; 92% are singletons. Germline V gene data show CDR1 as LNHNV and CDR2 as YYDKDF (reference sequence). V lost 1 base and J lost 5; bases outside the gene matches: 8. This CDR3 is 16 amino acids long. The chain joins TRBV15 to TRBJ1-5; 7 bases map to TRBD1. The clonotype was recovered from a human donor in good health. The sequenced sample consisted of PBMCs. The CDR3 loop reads CATSRAADRIDQPQHF. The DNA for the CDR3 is TGTGCCACCAGCAGAGCCGCGGACAGGATAGATCAGCCCCAGCATTTT.